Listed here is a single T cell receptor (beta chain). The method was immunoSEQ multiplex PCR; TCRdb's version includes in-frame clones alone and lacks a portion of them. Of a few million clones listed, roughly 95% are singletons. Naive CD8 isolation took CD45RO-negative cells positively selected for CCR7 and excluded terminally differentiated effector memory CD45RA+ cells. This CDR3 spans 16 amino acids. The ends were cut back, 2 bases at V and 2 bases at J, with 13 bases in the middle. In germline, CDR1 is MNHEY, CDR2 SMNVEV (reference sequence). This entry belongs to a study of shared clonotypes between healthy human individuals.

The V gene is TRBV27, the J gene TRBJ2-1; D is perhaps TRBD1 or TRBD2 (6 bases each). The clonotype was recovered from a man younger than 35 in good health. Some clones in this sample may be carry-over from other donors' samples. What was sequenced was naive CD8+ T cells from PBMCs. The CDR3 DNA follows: TGTGCCAGCAGTTTACCCGAGGGGGGAGCCTACAATGAGCAGTTCTTC. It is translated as CASSLPEGGAYNEQFF.